The present T cell receptor (beta chain) was sequenced within a study of cytomegalovirus exposure and HLA in healthy donors. PCR was performed using 60 Vbeta and 13 Jbeta primers. Method: immunoSEQ multiplex PCR; TCRdb's copy keeps in-frame clones and lacks some. The sample consists of 90,000 to 150,000 clones, 70% to 90% of them appearing once. The germline gives CDR1 KGHSH, CDR2 LQKENI. The V and J ends lost 0 bases and 2 bases respectively, with 8 bases between them. This CDR3 comprises 14 residues. The chain couples TRBV18 to TRBJ2-7, with D unresolved. The sample was PBMCs. The origin of this receptor is a man in his forties in good health and CMV-seronegative. The CDR3 DNA reads as TGTGCCAGCTCACCACCTGCCACGGCCTACGAGCAGTACTTC. Amino acid sequence: CASSPPATAYEQYF.